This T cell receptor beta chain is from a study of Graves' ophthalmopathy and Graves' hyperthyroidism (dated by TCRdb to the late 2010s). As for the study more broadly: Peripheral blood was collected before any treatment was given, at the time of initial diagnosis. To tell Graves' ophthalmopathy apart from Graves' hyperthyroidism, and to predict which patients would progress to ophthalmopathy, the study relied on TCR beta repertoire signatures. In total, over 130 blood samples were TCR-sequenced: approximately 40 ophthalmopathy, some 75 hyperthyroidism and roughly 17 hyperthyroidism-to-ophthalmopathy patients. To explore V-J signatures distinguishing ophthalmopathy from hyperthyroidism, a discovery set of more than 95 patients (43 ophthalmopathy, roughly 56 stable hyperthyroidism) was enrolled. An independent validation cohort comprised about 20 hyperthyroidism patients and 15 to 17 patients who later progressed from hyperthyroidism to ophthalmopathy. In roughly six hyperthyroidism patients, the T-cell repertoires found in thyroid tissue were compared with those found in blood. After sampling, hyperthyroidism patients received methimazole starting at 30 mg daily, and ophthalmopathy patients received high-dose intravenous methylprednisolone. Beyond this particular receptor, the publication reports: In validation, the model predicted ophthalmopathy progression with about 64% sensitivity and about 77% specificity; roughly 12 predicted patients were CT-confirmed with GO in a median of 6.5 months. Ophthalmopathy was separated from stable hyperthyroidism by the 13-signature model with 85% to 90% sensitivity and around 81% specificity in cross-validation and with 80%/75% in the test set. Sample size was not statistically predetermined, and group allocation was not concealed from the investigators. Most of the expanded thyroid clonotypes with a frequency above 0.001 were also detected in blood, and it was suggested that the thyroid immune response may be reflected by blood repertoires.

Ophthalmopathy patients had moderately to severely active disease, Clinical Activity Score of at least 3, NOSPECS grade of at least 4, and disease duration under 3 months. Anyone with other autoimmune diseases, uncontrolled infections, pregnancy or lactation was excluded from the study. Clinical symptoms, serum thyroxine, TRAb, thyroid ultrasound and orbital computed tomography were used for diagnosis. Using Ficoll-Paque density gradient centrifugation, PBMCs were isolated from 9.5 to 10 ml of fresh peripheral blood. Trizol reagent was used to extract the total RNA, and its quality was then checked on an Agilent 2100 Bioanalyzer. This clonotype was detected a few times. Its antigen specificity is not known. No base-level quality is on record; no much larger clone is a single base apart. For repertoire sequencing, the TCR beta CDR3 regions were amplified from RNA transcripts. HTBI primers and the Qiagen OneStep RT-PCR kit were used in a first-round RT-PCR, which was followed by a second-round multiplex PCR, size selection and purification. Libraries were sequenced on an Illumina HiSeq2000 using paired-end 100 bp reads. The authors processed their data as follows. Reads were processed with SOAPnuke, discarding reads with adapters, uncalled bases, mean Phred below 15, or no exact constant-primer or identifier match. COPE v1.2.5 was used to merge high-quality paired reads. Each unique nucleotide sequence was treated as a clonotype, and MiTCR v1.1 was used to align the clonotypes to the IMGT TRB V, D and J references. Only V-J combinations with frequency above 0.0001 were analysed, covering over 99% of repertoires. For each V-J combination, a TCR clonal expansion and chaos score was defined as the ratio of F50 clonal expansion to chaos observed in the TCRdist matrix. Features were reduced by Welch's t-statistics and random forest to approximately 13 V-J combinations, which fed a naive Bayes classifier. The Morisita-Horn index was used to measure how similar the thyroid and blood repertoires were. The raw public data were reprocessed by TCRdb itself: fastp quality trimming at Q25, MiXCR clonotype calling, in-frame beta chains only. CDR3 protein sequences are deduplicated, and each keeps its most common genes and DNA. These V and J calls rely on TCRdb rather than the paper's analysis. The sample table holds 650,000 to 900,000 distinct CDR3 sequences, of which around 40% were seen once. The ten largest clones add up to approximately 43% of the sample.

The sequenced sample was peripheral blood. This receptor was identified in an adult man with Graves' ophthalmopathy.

The CDR3 amino acid sequence is: CASSIWEDGYTF. The sequenced DNA: TGTGCCAGTAGTATATGGGAGGACGGCTACACCTTC. Rearrangement joined TRBV19 to TRBJ1-2, with the D gene not clear enough to name. Measured from the cysteine to the phenylalanine, the CDR3 is 12 residues long. The CDR3 DNA has 36 bases and is translated from base 1. The germline V gene (reference sequence) yields LNHDA for CDR1 and SQIVND for CDR2. V and J are truncated by 2 bases and 8 bases respectively, leaving an intervening sequence of 9 bases.